Listed here are 5 T cell receptor beta chains from one sample, sequenced in a study of blood T cell repertoires in COVID-19 (dated by TCRdb to 2018 to 2021). Library construction relied on the immunoSEQ multiplex PCR assay. TCRdb obtained this table from immuneACCESS and retained in-frame rearrangements with V and J assigned. These tables miss some clones; where compared with another copy, unresolved V genes account for less than half of the shortfall, and the remainder is unexplained. The sample table contains 310,000 or so clones; only one count was recorded for around 88% of them. Around 1.7% of the sample goes to the ten largest clones. Specimen: peripheral blood. The receptors stem from a woman aged 45-65 years with acute or convalescent COVID-19.

The chain carries TRBV18 and TRBJ2-3, with D unresolved. The CDR3 has 11 amino acids. Germline V CDR1 and CDR2: KGHSH, LQKENI. The ends were cut back, 2 bases at V and 6 bases at J, with 3 bases in the middle. The CDR3 is CASSPSDTQYF. DNA of the CDR3: TGTGCCAGCTCACCAAGCGATACGCAGTATTTT.

This clone was found a few times. The rearrangement links TRBV27 to TRBJ2-5; D unresolved. The V end was cut by 5 bases, the J end by 0 bases, with 13 bases between. This CDR3 region has 15 residues. The germline CDR1 and CDR2 sequences are MNHEY and SMNVEV (reference sequence). CDR3 DNA: TGTGCCAGCAGTCTTAGACATCCTTACCAAGAGACCCAGTACTTC. It encodes CASSLRHPYQETQYF.

The chain links TRBV27 to TRBJ2-7, with D possibly being TRBD1 (5 bases). CDR1 is MNHEY, CDR2 SMNVEV, per germline (reference sequence). The CDR3 is 14 amino acids. Trimming stripped 5 bases from V and 0 bases from J, with 11 bases between. The DNA for the CDR3 is TGTGCCAGCAGTGACTCAGGGTCCTCCTACGAGCAGTACTTC. Protein sequence: CASSDSGSSYEQYF.

V is TRBV7-2 and J is TRBJ2-1; TRBD2 matches at 7 bases. V trimming: 5 bases; J trimming: 3 bases; junction bases outside the gene matches: 7. The length of the CDR3 is 15 residues. CDR1 and CDR2 from the germline V gene are SGHTA and FQGNSA. CDR3 sequence (DNA): TGTGCCAGCAGCGGGGGGAGGGGAAGCTACAATGAGCAGTTCTTC. It yields the protein CASSGGRGSYNEQFF. The variable domain in full, completed from reference TRBV7-2 and TRBJ2-1, reads GAGVSQSPSNKVTEKGKDVELRCDPISGHTALYWYRQSLGQGLEFLIYFQGNSAPDKSGLPSDRFSAERTGGSVSTLTIQRTQQEDSAVYLCASSGGRGSYNEQFFGPGTRLTVL.

This sequence joins TRBV7-3 and TRBJ2-3, with unresolved D. The V gene's germline CDR1 is SGHTA and CDR2 FQGTGA. Trimming cost V 5 bases and J 3 bases, with 6 bases left between them. This CDR3 spans 12 amino acids. CDR3 coding DNA: TGTGCCAGCAGCGGCGGAACAGATACGCAGTATTTT. Its translation: CASSGGTDTQYF.